This entry describes one T cell receptor (beta chain). Time point here: neoterminal ileum biopsy at postoperative endoscopy, about 6 months after surgery. J lost 6 bases, V lost 1 base, and 1 base had no gene match. The CDR3 loop spans 14 amino acids. Germline CDR1 is SGHVS and CDR2 is FNYEAQ. TCRdb's copy holds only in-frame clones and misses some; the assay was immunoSEQ multiplex PCR. The sample lists about 13,000 clones; roughly 78% were seen once. This record comes from a study of T cell repertoires in ileal Crohn's disease. The chain links TRBV7-6 to TRBJ2-4; 9 bases are shared with TRBD2. This sequence originates from an adult with Crohn's disease. The sequenced sample consisted of ileal tissue. CDR3 sequence: CASSLEAGGNIQYF. CDR3 coding DNA: TGTGCCAGCAGCTTAGAAGCGGGGGGAAACATTCAGTACTTC.